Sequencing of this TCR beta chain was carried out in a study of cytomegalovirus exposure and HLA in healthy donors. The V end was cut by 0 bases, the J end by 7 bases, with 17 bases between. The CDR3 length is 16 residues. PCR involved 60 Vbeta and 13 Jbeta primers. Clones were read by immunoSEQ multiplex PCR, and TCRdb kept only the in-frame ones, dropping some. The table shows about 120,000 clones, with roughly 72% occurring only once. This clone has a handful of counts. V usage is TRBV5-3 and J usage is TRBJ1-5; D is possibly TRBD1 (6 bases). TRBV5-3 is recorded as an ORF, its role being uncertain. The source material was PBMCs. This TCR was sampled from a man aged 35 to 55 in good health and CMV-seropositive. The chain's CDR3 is CARSLGPVGGRQPQHF. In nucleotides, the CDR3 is TGTGCCAGAAGCTTGGGTCCGGTTGGGGGCAGGCAGCCCCAGCATTTT.